Each of the 24 T cell receptor beta chains below was sequenced from the same sample in a study of T cell responses to AZD1222 COVID-19 vaccine. Using immunoSEQ multiplex PCR, the repertoire was profiled, and TCRdb retains in-frame clones only, with some absent. Of roughly 170,000 clones listed, around 94% are singletons. The sample consisted of peripheral blood, taken 28 days after the second AZD1222 dose. The receptors derive from an adult who received the AZD1222 COVID-19 vaccine.

V gene TRBV13 combines with J gene TRBJ1-1, with 7 positions matching TRBD1. The CDR3 consists of 19 residues. The V gene end was trimmed by 5 bases and the J gene end by 0 bases; junction bases not matched to a gene: 18. Germline assignment: CDR1 PRHDT and CDR2 FYEKMQ (reference sequence). The CDR3 sequence is CASSRVRRQGSNLNTEAFF. The CDR3 DNA reads as TGTGCCAGCAGCCGGGTCCGGAGACAGGGATCGAACCTGAACACTGAAGCTTTCTTT.

The gene calls are TRBV14 and TRBJ2-1; 8 bases are a match to TRBD1. The CDR3 contains 17 residues. V was pared by 0 bases and J by 1 base, with 5 bases of the junction left unmatched. Germline loops: CDR1 SGHDN, CDR2 FVKESK. The CDR3 bases are TGTGCCAGCAGCCAAGATAACCAGGGGGCTTCCTACAATGAGCAGTTCTTC. Its protein product is CASSQDNQGASYNEQFF.

About this clone itself: Other DNA sequences in the sample encode the same CDR3. The CDR3 loop is CASSLETQYF. CDR3 sequence (DNA): TGTGCCAGCAGTTTGGAGACCCAGTACTTC. The chain links TRBV12-3 or TRBV12-4 to TRBJ2-5, with D unresolved. V was shortened by 3 bases and J by 5 bases, with 1 base between the two germline ends. CDR3 length: 10 residues.

The chain joins TRBV11-3 to TRBJ2-5, with 7 bases identical to TRBD1. Trimming took 5 bases from V and 1 from J; bases not matched to a gene: 10. The CDR3 runs 16 residues. Germline CDR1 reads SGHNT; CDR2 reads YENEEA. The chain's CDR3 is CASSRALGQSQETQYF. The DNA for the CDR3 is TGTGCCAGCAGCCGAGCTCTGGGACAGTCCCAAGAGACCCAGTACTTC.

The chain combines TRBV12-3 or TRBV12-4 with TRBJ2-7; 7 nucleotides match TRBD1. The CDR3 is 13 residues long. V lost 7 bases to trimming and J lost 5 bases; unmatched junction nucleotides: 8. As DNA, the CDR3 is TGTGCCAGCACCTTTGGGGGACAGAACGAGCAGTACTTC. Its protein is CASTFGGQNEQYF.

This clone appeared a single time. The chain is built from TRBV4-3 and TRBJ1-2, with D uncertain. Trimming pared 0 bases from V and 8 bases from J, leaving 10 bases between. Germline V CDR1 and CDR2: LGHNA, YSLEER. This CDR3 spans 13 amino acids. The CDR3 loop is CASSQDTGVGYTF. CDR3 in DNA: TGCGCCAGCAGCCAAGATACCGGCGTAGGCTACACCTTC.

This clone has a single count. V gene TRBV28 combines with J gene TRBJ2-7, with 7 bases that match TRBD1. J lost 3 bases, V lost 10 bases, and 6 bases had no gene match. The CDR3 runs to 12 residues. Germline CDR1 reads MDHEN; CDR2 reads SYDVKM. The CDR3: CATNRGRYEQYF. The CDR3 coding sequence is TGTGCCACCAACAGGGGCCGCTACGAGCAGTACTTC.

The CDR3, as DNA: TGTGCCAGCAGCCCATCAGGGGGCGATGAGCAGTTCTTC. This codes for CASSPSGGDEQFF. The J gene is TRBJ2-1, the V gene TRBV9; 8 nucleotides agree with TRBD1. There are 13 residues in the CDR3. CDR1 is SGDLS, CDR2 YYNGEE, per germline. The junction had 5 bases not matched to a gene; V was cut back by 4 bases and J by 8 bases.

The chain recombines TRBV19 with TRBJ1-3, with 8 bases lining up with TRBD1. Germline CDR1 is LNHDA and CDR2 is SQIVND (reference sequence). This CDR3 comprises 16 residues. Trimming removed 7 bases from V and 0 bases from J; junction bases left unmatched: 8. Here the CDR3 DNA reads TGTGCCAGTAACCCGGACAGGGCGTACTCTGGAAACACCATATATTTT. Amino acids: CASNPDRAYSGNTIYF.

CDR3 sequence reads: CATSDFPNLYNYGYTF. DNA of the CDR3: TGTGCCACCAGTGATTTTCCTAATCTTTATAACTATGGCTACACCTTC. V gene TRBV24-1 combines with J gene TRBJ1-2; D remains ambiguous. V shed 1 base and J shed 1 base, with 12 bases lying between them. Germline V CDR1 and CDR2: KGHDR, SFDVKD. The CDR3 has 16 residues.

J is TRBJ1-2 and V is TRBV7-3; TRBD1 matches at 7 bases. The V gene's germline CDR1 is SGHTA and CDR2 FQGTGA. With V trimmed by 5 bases and J by 2 bases, 8 bases remained unmatched. This CDR3 has 15 residues. The CDR3 loop reads CASSTRQGENYGYTF. The CDR3 DNA reads TGTGCCAGCAGCACACGACAGGGAGAAAACTATGGCTACACCTTC.

The J gene is TRBJ1-2, the V gene TRBV18, with D possibly TRBD1 on 5 matching bases. V was pared by 6 bases and J by 2 bases, with 10 bases between. The germline gives CDR1 KGHSH, CDR2 LQKENI. The CDR3 has 13 residues. The CDR3 coding sequence is TGTGCCAGCTCCCTGGGGGAAAACTATGGCTACACCTTC. Amino acids: CASSLGENYGYTF.

The chain employs TRBV5-4 and TRBJ2-5; TRBD2 agrees at 7 bases. CDR1 SGHNT and CDR2 YYREEE come from the germline V gene (reference sequence). The junction had 8 bases not matched to a gene; V was cut back by 1 base and J by 2 bases. The CDR3 runs to 16 residues. CDR3 amino acids: CASSLKVGGKQETQYF. The CDR3 coding sequence is TGTGCCAGCAGCTTGAAGGTCGGGGGGAAACAAGAGACCCAGTACTTC. The variable domain in full, completed from reference TRBV5-4 and TRBJ2-5, reads ETGVTQSPTHLIKTRGQQVTLRCSSQSGHNTVSWYQQALGQGPQFIFQYYREEENGRGNFPPRFSGLQFPNYSSELNVNALELDDSALYLCASSLKVGGKQETQYFGPGTRLLVL.

This clone was counted once. The V call is TRBV21-1, the J call TRBJ1-5; the DNA was not compared with TRBD1, the D call given in the table. TRBV21-1 corresponds to a pseudogene. The CDR3 runs to 21 residues. Written as DNA, the CDR3 is TGTGCCAGCAGTGTCAGACAGGCCAAATTATTCCACAGATATAGCAATCAGCCCCAGCATTTT. Encoded protein: CASSVRQAKLFHRYSNQPQHF.

The chain couples TRBV7-3 to TRBJ1-6; D is uncertain. This CDR3 spans 13 amino acids. The germline V and J ends were trimmed by 2 bases and 7 bases, with 6 bases remaining between them. Per germline, CDR1 SGHTA and CDR2 FQGTGA. CDR3 DNA sequence: TGTGCCAGCAGCTTACACCCAAATTCACCCCTCCACTTT. It encodes CASSLHPNSPLHF.

The genes are TRBV6-5 and TRBJ2-7, with D possibly being TRBD1 (6 bases). This CDR3 contains 14 residues. V lost 0 bases and J 5 bases, leaving 11 bases between the germline ends. Per germline, CDR1 MNHEY and CDR2 SVGAGI. This CDR3 reads CASSYSRAGDEQYF. The CDR3 DNA sequence: TGTGCCAGCAGTTACTCGAGGGCAGGGGACGAGCAGTACTTC.

The CDR3 bases are TGTGCCAGCAGCTTAGTGTCGACGGAAACTAACTATGGCTACACCTTC. Amino acid sequence: CASSLVSTETNYGYTF. The genes are TRBV7-9 and TRBJ1-2; D is undetermined. The length of the CDR3 is 16 residues. V gave up 1 base and J gave up 0 bases, with 12 bases separating them. CDR1 and CDR2 from the germline V gene are SEHNR and FQNEAQ (reference sequence). Full variable domain (rest looked up from reference TRBV7-9 and TRBJ1-2): DTGVSQNPRHKITKRGQNVTFRCDPISEHNRLYWYRQTLGQGPEFLTYFQNEAQLEKSRLLSDRFSAERPKGSFSTLEIQRTEQGDSAMYLCASSLVSTETNYGYTFGSGTRLTVV.

This clone was counted between two and nine times. The chain has TRBV6-5 and TRBJ1-3; 10 bases align to TRBD1. The V gene end was trimmed by 2 bases and the J gene end by 7 bases; junction bases not matched to a gene: 2. The germline V gene has CDR1 MNHEY and CDR2 SVGAGI. CDR3 length equals 14 residues. The chain's CDR3 is CASSYDRGLNTIYF. DNA for the CDR3: TGTGCCAGCAGTTACGACAGGGGGCTTAACACCATATATTTT.

The genes are TRBV7-6 and TRBJ1-3; 7 bases line up with TRBD1. Germline V CDR1 and CDR2: SGHVS, FNYEAQ. V was pared by 5 bases and J by 0 bases, with 4 bases of the junction left unmatched. The CDR3 is 15 amino acids. The CDR3 region is CASSNTGASGNTIYF. CDR3 nucleotides: TGTGCCAGCAGCAATACAGGGGCCTCTGGAAACACCATATATTTT.

The rearrangement uses TRBV7-8 and TRBJ1-1; D gene uncertain. V lost 1 base, J lost 3 bases, and 6 bases lay in between. CDR3 length: 13 residues. Per the germline V gene, CDR1 is SGHVS and CDR2 is FQNEAQ. The chain's CDR3 is CASSLEADTEAFF. Written as DNA, the CDR3 is TGTGCCAGCAGCTTAGAAGCGGACACTGAAGCTTTCTTT.

The V and J genes are TRBV25-1 and TRBJ2-7; 10 positions match TRBD2. Trimming at V came to 4 bases and at J to 1 base, leaving 4 bases not matched to a gene. The germline CDR1 and CDR2 sequences are MGHDK and SYGVNS. There are 15 residues in the CDR3. The chain's CDR3 is CASSVLAGDSYEQYF. In DNA, the CDR3 is TGTGCCAGCAGTGTCCTAGCGGGGGATTCCTACGAGCAGTACTTC.

This clone showed up just a few times. The J gene is TRBJ1-3, the V gene TRBV28, with D perhaps matching TRBD1 (6 bases). The CDR3 totals 15 residues. Germline CDR1 is MDHEN and CDR2 is SYDVKM. The V end was cut by 4 bases, the J end by 3 bases, with 13 bases between. CDR3 in amino acids: CASSWGGSVGNTIYF. DNA for the CDR3: TGTGCCAGCAGTTGGGGGGGCTCTGTTGGAAACACCATATATTTT.

CDR3 sequence reads: CASSSLMDDEKLFF. The CDR3 coding sequence is TGTGCCAGCAGCTCCCTAATGGATGATGAAAAACTGTTTTTT. V and J are TRBV28 and TRBJ1-4; D is unclear. The CDR3 is 14 amino acids. CDR1 and CDR2 from the germline V gene are MDHEN and SYDVKM. The ends were cut back, 6 bases at V and 6 bases at J, with 14 bases in the middle.

The rearrangement links TRBV9 to TRBJ1-3; possibly TRBD1 for D (6 bases). This CDR3 has 15 amino acids. Germline CDR1 is SGDLS and CDR2 is YYNGEE. V lost 4 bases, J lost 4 bases, and 15 bases lay in between. In DNA, the CDR3 is TGTGCCAGCAGCTACGACCAGGGGCAAGGAAACACCATATATTTT. Residues: CASSYDQGQGNTIYF.